This entry lists 27 T cell receptor beta chains sequenced from one sample in a study of vaccination and CD4 T cells after COVID-19 (dated by TCRdb to the early 2020s). Their recognized antigens are unknown. The library was made by PCR. Reads for this sample came from an Illumina iSeq 100. DNA from cultured CD4+ T cells was subjected to TCR sequencing with the Oncomine TCR Beta short-read assay at the Johns Hopkins FTIC core. TCRdb took the public reads, trimmed them with fastp at Q25, ran MiXCR for clone calling and kept in-frame beta chains. Rows with one shared CDR3 protein collapse into an entry with the most common genes and DNA. The sample yields about 19,000 distinct CDR3 sequences; approximately 53% were counted once. The ten largest clones capture roughly 10% of the sample. The treatment or condition label of this sample denotes: roughly 11-day PBMC culture with coronavirus spike peptide pools or control peptides (ViraFEST assay).

The sequenced sample was CD4+ T cells from blood, cultured in vitro. The receptor set was obtained from a human donor who had recovered from COVID-19.

This clonotype was observed a few times. This chain joins TRBV10-3 and TRBJ1-6, with 7 bases fitting TRBD1. The CDR3 contains 15 residues. Germline CDR1 ENHRY, CDR2 SYGVKD. V was clipped by 3 bases and J by 10 bases; unmatched bases: 9. DNA of the CDR3: TGTGCCATCAGTGATCTGAGACAGGGTGAATCACCCCTCCACTTT. As protein: CAISDLRQGESPLHF.

Written as DNA, the CDR3 is TGCAGTGCCCTCACCCGGGACGGAGACTCCTACAATGAGCAGTTCTTC. As protein: CSALTRDGDSYNEQFF. The genes are TRBV20-1 and TRBJ2-1; D is tentatively TRBD1 or TRBD2 (5 bases each). This CDR3 has 16 amino acids. The ends were cut back, 6 bases at V and 0 bases at J, with 18 bases in the middle. The V gene's germline CDR1 is DFQATT and CDR2 SNEGSKA (reference sequence).

The V and J genes are TRBV12-3 or TRBV12-4 and TRBJ1-1, with D unclear. The CDR3 loop spans 14 amino acids. The V end lost 7 bases, the J end lost 1 base, and 13 bases lay between the germline ends. The CDR3 sequence is CASNPGPGNTEAFF. In DNA form, the CDR3 reads TGTGCCAGCAATCCGGGCCCAGGGAACACTGAAGCTTTCTTT.

V gene TRBV28 combines with J gene TRBJ2-1; 9 bases map to TRBD1. V shed 5 bases, J shed 8 bases, and the junction held 10 bases outside the gene matches. Germline lookup yields CDR1 MDHEN and CDR2 SYDVKM. The CDR3 runs 15 residues. In DNA, the CDR3 is TGTGCCAGCAGTCAGTTCGGGACAGGGAGGTATGAGCAGTTCTTC. As protein: CASSQFGTGRYEQFF. The entire variable domain, with the rest obtained from reference TRBV28 and TRBJ2-1, is as follows: DVKVTQSSRYLVKRTGEKVFLECVQDMDHENMFWYRQDPGLGLRLIYFSYDVKMKEKGDIPEGYSVSREKKERFSLILESASTNQTSMYLCASSQFGTGRYEQFFGPGTRLTVL.

The chain has TRBV6-1 and TRBJ1-1; tentatively, D is TRBD1 (5 bases). Deletions cut 2 bases from V and 3 bases from J, with 10 bases between. CDR1 is MNHNS, CDR2 SASEGT, per germline. The CDR3 totals 14 residues. CDR3 DNA: TGTGCCAGCAGTGAACTCGGAGGGGACACTGAAGCTTTCTTT. Translation: CASSELGGDTEAFF.

This clonotype was counted between two and nine times. The rearrangement uses TRBV2 and TRBJ2-7; D remains ambiguous. Germline V CDR1 and CDR2: SNHLY, FYNNEI. The CDR3 contains 14 residues. The V end lost 2 bases, the J end lost 1 base, and 9 bases lay between the germline ends. The CDR3 DNA reads TGTGCCAGCAGTGAACTATGGGATTCCTACGAGCAGTACTTC. It translates to CASSELWDSYEQYF.

The V and J genes are TRBV7-2 and TRBJ1-1, with TRBD1 as a possible D gene (5 bases). V shed 9 bases and J shed 5 bases, with 19 bases lying between them. CDR1 and CDR2 (germline): SGHTA, FQGNSA. The CDR3 has 14 amino acids. The CDR3 is CASCPLAGKTEAFF. CDR3 DNA: TGTGCCAGTTGCCCGCTGGCAGGGAAAACTGAAGCTTTCTTT.

The chain is built from TRBV7-9 and TRBJ1-2; tentatively, D is TRBD1 (6 bases). V was trimmed by 5 bases and J by 4 bases, leaving 20 bases between them. The CDR3 has 16 residues. CDR1 SEHNR and CDR2 FQNEAQ come from the germline V gene (reference sequence). CDR3 protein: CASSPFRGAPLYGYTF. In nucleotides, the CDR3 is TGTGCCAGCAGCCCGTTTAGGGGGGCCCCACTCTATGGCTACACCTTC.

The rearrangement uses TRBV27 and TRBJ1-6; D is unclear. This CDR3 spans 16 amino acids. Germline V gene sequence: CDR1 MNHEY, CDR2 SMNVEV (reference sequence). V was cut by 5 bases and J by 9 bases, with 20 bases left in between. Here the CDR3 DNA reads TGTGCCAGCAGTCATCAGGTACCAACGGTCGGTTCACCCCTCCACTTT. Amino acids: CASSHQVPTVGSPLHF.

The V gene is TRBV6-2 or TRBV6-3, the J gene TRBJ2-5; 8 positions agree with TRBD2. V lost 4 bases to trimming and J lost 2 bases; unmatched junction nucleotides: 6. There are 15 residues in the CDR3. The germline V gene encodes CDR1 MNHEY and CDR2 SVGEGT. The CDR3 sequence is CASSSGGGIQETQYF. The CDR3 DNA is TGTGCCAGCAGTTCCGGCGGGGGGATACAAGAGACCCAGTACTTC.

This clonotype showed up just a few times. The chain is built from TRBV27 and TRBJ2-3; D remains ambiguous. The CDR3 has 13 amino acids. V lost 2 bases to trimming and J lost 6 bases, with 9 bases between them. Per germline, CDR1 MNHEY and CDR2 SMNVEV (reference sequence). The CDR3 bases are TGTGCCAGCAGTTTACGCCGGGCGGATACGCAGTATTTT. Translation gives CASSLRRADTQYF.

This clonotype was observed a few times. The CDR3, as DNA: TGTGCCAGCAGCTTGGGCAGGGCTTTGGGTGAAGCTTTCTTT. Amino acid sequence: CASSLGRALGEAFF. The V gene is TRBV11-1, the J gene TRBJ1-1; D perhaps matches TRBD1 (5 bases). The CDR3 has 14 amino acids. Germline CDR1 and CDR2: SGHAT and FQDESV (reference sequence). The ends were cut back, 3 bases at V and 7 bases at J, with 15 bases in the middle.

V and J are TRBV27 and TRBJ2-7; TRBD1 is a possible D gene (5 bases). The CDR3 is made up of 13 amino acids. V dropped 6 bases and J dropped 7 bases, with 16 bases sitting between them. Germline V gene data show CDR1 as MNHEY and CDR2 as SMNVEV (reference sequence). The DNA for the CDR3 is TGTGCCAGCAGACCCTTGACAGAGTTAGAGCAGTACTTC. Translating gives CASRPLTELEQYF.

The sample holds a few counts of this clonotype. The genes are TRBV27 and TRBJ1-6; D remains unclear. V lost 3 bases to trimming and J lost 8 bases, with 11 bases between them. The V gene's germline CDR1 is MNHEY and CDR2 SMNVEV (reference sequence). This CDR3 comprises 14 residues. In nucleotides, the CDR3 is TGTGCCAGCAGTTTTAACCGCCCCCATTCACCCCTCCACTTT. This codes for CASSFNRPHSPLHF.

The CDR3 DNA is TGTGCCAGCTTTGACAGTAACTATGGCTACACCTTC. Translated, it gives CASFDSNYGYTF. V usage is TRBV18 and J usage is TRBJ1-2; a possible D gene is TRBD1 (5 bases). V dropped 7 bases and J dropped 1 base, with 7 bases sitting between them. The CDR3 has 12 residues. From germline, CDR1 is KGHSH and CDR2 LQKENI.

The gene calls are TRBV6-2 or TRBV6-3 and TRBJ2-1; D is tentatively TRBD1 or TRBD2 (5 bases each). Germline assignment: CDR1 MNHEY and CDR2 SVGEGT. The CDR3 loop spans 14 amino acids. The V end lost 7 bases, the J end lost 5 bases, and 15 bases lay between the germline ends. The CDR3 loop reads CASKPGPTDNEQFF. CDR3 coding DNA: TGTGCCAGCAAACCGGGACCGACAGACAATGAGCAGTTCTTC.

J is TRBJ2-7 and V is TRBV7-2; 8 positions match TRBD1. The germline V gene encodes CDR1 SGHTA and CDR2 FQGNSA. The CDR3 totals 15 residues. Trimming cost V 1 base and J 0 bases; bases outside gene matches: 2. CDR3 in DNA: TGTGCCAGCAGCTTAGGGACAGGGTTCTCCTACGAGCAGTACTTC. Translating gives CASSLGTGFSYEQYF.

The chain links TRBV4-1 to TRBJ1-2; tentative D call: TRBD1 (6 bases). The CDR3 extends over 15 amino acids. V gave up 3 bases and J gave up 4 bases, with 15 bases separating them. Germline CDR1 is MGHRA and CDR2 is YSYEKL. Here the CDR3 DNA reads TGCGCCAGCAGCCATATACTGGACAGAAGCTATGGCTACACCTTC. This encodes CASSHILDRSYGYTF.

The chain carries TRBV19 and TRBJ1-5, with 8 nucleotides matching TRBD1. V dropped 4 bases and J dropped 7; count of bases not matched to a gene: 9. The CDR3 runs to 15 residues. Germline CDR1 reads LNHDA; CDR2 reads SQIVND (reference sequence). In DNA, the CDR3 is TGTGCCAGTAGTACCTACGGACAGGGTGGCCAGCCCCAGCATTTT. It specifies CASSTYGQGGQPQHF.

This rearrangement joins TRBV7-6 to TRBJ1-1, with TRBD1 matching 7 bases. Germline trimming cut 5 bases from V and 3 bases from J; bases unmatched to any gene: 6. Germline CDR1 reads SGHVS; CDR2 reads FNYEAQ. The CDR3 totals 14 residues. CDR3 nucleotide sequence: TGTGCCAGCAGCCACAGGGGACAACACACTGAAGCTTTCTTT. This sequence encodes CASSHRGQHTEAFF.

This chain uses TRBV6-2 or TRBV6-3 with TRBJ1-6, with 9 bases aligning to TRBD1. The length of the CDR3 is 17 residues. Germline loops: CDR1 MNHEY, CDR2 SVGEGT. Germline trimming cut 4 bases from V and 1 base from J; bases unmatched to any gene: 5. The CDR3 is CASSSRTGESYNSPLHF. The CDR3 DNA reads TGTGCCAGCAGTTCGCGGACAGGGGAGTCCTATAATTCACCCCTCCACTTT.

The rearrangement uses TRBV5-1 and TRBJ2-1; 14 positions agree with TRBD2. This CDR3 region has 15 residues. Looked up from germline, CDR1 is SGHRS and CDR2 is YFSETQ. Trimming cost V 3 bases and J 8 bases; bases outside gene matches: 4. This CDR3 reads CASSWGLAGADEQFF. CDR3 DNA sequence: TGCGCCAGCAGCTGGGGACTAGCGGGAGCCGATGAGCAGTTCTTC.

Only one count was recorded for this clonotype. The chain couples TRBV12-3 or TRBV12-4 to TRBJ2-6; the match to TRBD1 covers 7 bases. V trimming: 2 bases; J trimming: 1 base; junction bases outside the gene matches: 2. This CDR3 spans 16 amino acids. CDR3: CASSLNRGSGANVLTF. The CDR3 DNA reads TGTGCCAGCAGTTTAAACAGGGGTTCTGGGGCCAACGTCCTGACTTTC.

The chain uses TRBV20-1 and TRBJ2-1; D gene uncertain. V was pared by 6 bases and J by 5 bases, with 5 bases between. CDR1 and CDR2 (germline): DFQATT, SNEGSKA (reference sequence). CDR3 length: 10 residues. CDR3 loop: CSAEDNEQFF. The CDR3 DNA follows: TGCAGTGCCGAAGACAATGAGCAGTTCTTC.

This clonotype was observed a few times. The chain employs TRBV7-2 and TRBJ1-2, with 7 bases that match TRBD1. Germline-derived CDR1 and CDR2 are SGHTA and FQGNSA. The ends lost 5 bases at V and 5 bases at J; junction bases unmatched: 8. The CDR3 runs 14 residues. CDR3 sequence: CASSGNQGGYGYTF. In nucleotides, the CDR3 is TGTGCCAGCAGCGGAAATCAGGGGGGGTATGGCTACACCTTC. The full variable domain, with the rest looked up from reference TRBV7-2 and TRBJ1-2, is GAGVSQSPSNKVTEKGKDVELRCDPISGHTALYWYRQSLGQGLEFLIYFQGNSAPDKSGLPSDRFSAERTGGSVSTLTIQRTQQEDSAVYLCASSGNQGGYGYTFGSGTRLTVV.

This chain uses TRBV30 with TRBJ1-1; D remains ambiguous. Germline loops: CDR1 GTSNPN, CDR2 SVGIG (reference sequence). V lost 0 bases to trimming and J lost 6 bases, with 11 bases between them. The CDR3 has 13 amino acids. In DNA, the CDR3 is TGTGCCTGGAGTGTGAAGGGAACGGCTGAAGCTTTCTTT. As protein: CAWSVKGTAEAFF.

This chain connects TRBV4-1 to TRBJ1-5; no definite D call. V was cut by 5 bases and J by 0 bases, with 11 bases left in between. This CDR3 comprises 15 residues. Per germline, CDR1 MGHRA and CDR2 YSYEKL. CDR3: CASSKDPISNQPQHF. CDR3 DNA sequence: TGCGCCAGCAGCAAGGACCCTATTAGCAATCAGCCCCAGCATTTT.